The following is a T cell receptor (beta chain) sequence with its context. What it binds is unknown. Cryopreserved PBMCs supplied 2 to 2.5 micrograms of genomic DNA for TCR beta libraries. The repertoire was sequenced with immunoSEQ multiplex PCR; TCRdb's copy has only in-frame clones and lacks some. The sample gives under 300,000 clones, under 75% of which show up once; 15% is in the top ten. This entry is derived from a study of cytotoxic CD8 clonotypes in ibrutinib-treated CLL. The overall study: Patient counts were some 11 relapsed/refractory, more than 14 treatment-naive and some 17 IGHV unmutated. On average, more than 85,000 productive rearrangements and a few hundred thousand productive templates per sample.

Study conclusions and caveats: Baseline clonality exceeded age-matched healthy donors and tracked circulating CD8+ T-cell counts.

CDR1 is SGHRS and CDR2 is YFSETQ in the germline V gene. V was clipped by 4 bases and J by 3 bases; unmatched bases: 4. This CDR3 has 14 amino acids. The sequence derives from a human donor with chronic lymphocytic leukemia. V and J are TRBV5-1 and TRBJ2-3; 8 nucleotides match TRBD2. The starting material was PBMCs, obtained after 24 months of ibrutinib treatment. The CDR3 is CASSEAGETDTQYF. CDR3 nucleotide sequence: TGCGCCAGCAGCGAAGCGGGAGAGACAGATACGCAGTATTTT.